The 25 T cell receptor beta chains given below trace back to one sample, sequenced in a study of CXCR3-negative and CXCR3-positive naive CD8 T cells. Overall study results and limits: Relative to CXCR3-negative naive cells, CXCR3-positive naive cells had more hydrophobic TRB CDR3s.

For these TCRs, the target antigens are not known. Each TRB cDNA library was prepared by 5' RACE (with UMI labels). One entry per CDR3 protein, without DNA, is what TCRdb gives after re-calling the 5' RACE reads. This sample's table has roughly 100,000 distinct CDR3 sequences. Sequencing was done on a sample of naive CXCR3+ CD8+ T cells from blood. The subset: CD45RO-CCR7+CD27+CD95- naive CD8+ T cells expressing CXCR3 (TNR3+). Receptors originate from a human donor in good health. Some clones in this sample may be carry-over from other donors' samples.

J is TRBJ2-7 and V is TRBV5-1. CDR3 size: 14 residues. Germline CDR1 reads SGHRS; CDR2 reads YFSETQ. The CDR3 sequence: CASGQPDGSYEQYF.

This sequence joins TRBV12-3 or TRBV12-4 and TRBJ2-1; there is no DNA to check the TCRdb D call of TRBD2. The CDR3 extends over 17 amino acids. CDR3 residues: CASNFMGAGSSYNEQFF.

The chain combines TRBV4-2 with TRBJ1-1; TCRdb selects TRBD1, and the lack of DNA leaves this call unchecked. This CDR3 is built from 17 residues. The germline gives CDR1 LGHNA, CDR2 YNFKEQ. CDR3 protein: CASSLERRQGWNTEAFF.

The chain carries TRBV7-9 and TRBJ2-7; TCRdb's assignment of TRBD1 cannot be checked, as there is no DNA. The CDR3 covers 14 residues. CDR1 and CDR2 (germline): SEHNR, FQNEAQ (reference sequence). This chain's CDR3 is CASSPSDRVDKQYF.

The chain has TRBV6-6 and TRBJ1-1. CDR3 length equals 14 residues. Per the germline V gene, CDR1 is MNHNY and CDR2 is SVGAGI (reference sequence). CDR3 sequence reads: CASSYTGGYTEAFF.

This sequence joins TRBV14 and TRBJ2-2. The CDR3 has 12 amino acids. The germline gives CDR1 SGHDN, CDR2 FVKESK. The CDR3 sequence: CASSLSPRELFF.

This chain connects TRBV29-1 to TRBJ1-1. The CDR3 runs 11 residues. In germline, CDR1 is SQVTM, CDR2 ANQGSEA. The CDR3: CSVYGNTEAFF.

The chain joins TRBV20-1 to TRBJ2-5; TCRdb gives TRBD1 as the D gene, but with no DNA this cannot be confirmed. This CDR3 has 13 residues. Germline loops: CDR1 DFQATT, CDR2 SNEGSKA (reference sequence). The chain's CDR3 is CRAREDTQETQYF.

This chain joins TRBV4-2 and TRBJ1-4; with no DNA, the TCRdb D assignment of TRBD1 cannot be verified. The CDR3 extends over 12 amino acids. Germline V gene data show CDR1 as LGHNA and CDR2 as YNFKEQ. CDR3 region: CASSKPPGHSLF.

The rearrangement uses TRBV29-1 and TRBJ1-1. In germline, CDR1 is SQVTM, CDR2 ANQGSEA. The CDR3 is made up of 11 amino acids. The CDR3: CSVDWLNEAFF.

The chain combines TRBV5-1 with TRBJ1-2; TCRdb's D call, TRBD1, is unchecked because there is no DNA. There are 14 residues in the CDR3. The germline V gene encodes CDR1 SGHRS and CDR2 YFSETQ. The CDR3 loop is CASSPGTAYYGYTF.

J is TRBJ1-4 and V is TRBV7-9; the D call of TRBD1 rests on TCRdb alone, since no DNA is present to check it. The CDR3 has 15 amino acids. Per germline, CDR1 SEHNR and CDR2 FQNEAQ (reference sequence). This chain's CDR3 is CASSALGAGVEKLFF.

The gene calls are TRBV10-3 and TRBJ2-7; TCRdb's D gene call, TRBD1, goes unchecked for lack of DNA. Germline assignment: CDR1 ENHRY and CDR2 SYGVKD. CDR3 size: 16 residues. This CDR3 reads CAISESGQGGSYEQYF.

This rearrangement joins TRBV29-1 to TRBJ2-3; TCRdb designates TRBD2, a call that cannot be tested without DNA. There are 17 residues in the CDR3. Germline CDR1 and CDR2: SQVTM and ANQGSEA. CDR3 residues: CSAASGRASPNTDTQYF.

The rearrangement joins TRBV5-1 to TRBJ2-7. Per the germline V gene, CDR1 is SGHRS and CDR2 is YFSETQ. There are 14 residues in the CDR3. The CDR3 loop reads CASSFGSYTYEQYF. Full variable domain (remainder filled in from reference TRBV5-1 and TRBJ2-7): KAGVTQTPRYLIKTRGQQVTLSCSPISGHRSVSWYQQTPGQGLQFLFEYFSETQRNKGNFPGRFSGRQFSNSRSEMNVSTLELGDSALYLCASSFGSYTYEQYFGPGTRLTVT.

V and J are TRBV29-1 and TRBJ1-2; the TCRdb call, TRBD1, lacks DNA for checking. CDR1 SQVTM and CDR2 ANQGSEA come from the germline V gene. The CDR3 totals 11 residues. The CDR3 loop reads CSVRREHGYTF. Full variable domain (remainder filled in from reference TRBV29-1 and TRBJ1-2): SAVISQKPSRDICQRGTSLTIQCQVDSQVTMMFWYRQQPGQSLTLIATANQGSEATYESGFVIDKFPISRPNLTFSTLTVSNMSPEDSSIYLCSVRREHGYTFGSGTRLTVV.

The chain joins TRBV23-1 to TRBJ2-1. TRBV23-1 is identified as an open reading frame with a role that is uncertain. The CDR3 contains 13 residues. The CDR3 loop reads CASSQFADNEQFF.

The chain carries TRBV7-6 and TRBJ2-1; TCRdb lists TRBD2, though no DNA is available to test this call. Germline V gives CDR1 SGHVS, CDR2 FNYEAQ. The CDR3 consists of 15 residues. The CDR3 sequence is CASSKGLATHNEQFF. The full variable domain, rest sourced from reference TRBV7-6 and TRBJ2-1, is GAGVSQSPRYKVTKRGQDVALRCDPISGHVSLYWYRQALGQGPEFLTYFNYEAQQDKSGLPNDRFSAERPEGSISTLTIQRTEQRDSAMYRCASSKGLATHNEQFFGPGTRLTVL.

The V call is TRBV4-2, the J call TRBJ2-7. Germline V gene data show CDR1 as LGHNA and CDR2 as YNFKEQ. This CDR3 has 16 residues. This chain's CDR3 is CASSQEQDLDSYEQYF.

The rearrangement joins TRBV12-3 or TRBV12-4 to TRBJ2-7. This CDR3 region has 14 residues. The CDR3 sequence: CASSLGEVPYEQYF.

The rearrangement uses TRBV19 and TRBJ1-1; the D call of TRBD1 rests on TCRdb alone, since no DNA is present to check it. CDR3 length: 15 residues. Germline values: CDR1 LNHDA, CDR2 SQIVND (reference sequence). The chain's CDR3 is CASSMVTGENTEAFF.

This chain connects TRBV3-1 to TRBJ2-7; no DNA is available, so the TRBD2 call from TCRdb remains unchecked. The germline V gene has CDR1 LGHDT and CDR2 YNNKEL (reference sequence). The CDR3 has 17 amino acids. The chain's CDR3 is CASSDTGTSGRFQEQYF.

This chain links TRBV29-1 with TRBJ2-7; no DNA is available, so the TRBD1 call from TCRdb remains unchecked. The CDR3 is 12 residues long. Germline CDR1 reads SQVTM; CDR2 reads ANQGSEA. The CDR3 spells CSVEGDRTEQYF.

The chain uses TRBV7-3 and TRBJ2-5; TCRdb selects TRBD2, and the lack of DNA leaves this call unchecked. CDR3 length equals 16 residues. Germline CDR1 is SGHTA and CDR2 is FQGTGA. The CDR3: CASSPPRSGGLKTQYF.

The chain uses TRBV29-1 and TRBJ2-1; absent DNA, TCRdb's TRBD1 call cannot be checked. Germline V gene data show CDR1 as SQVTM and CDR2 as ANQGSEA. This CDR3 region has 15 residues. CDR3 region: CSVETDGTALHEQFF.